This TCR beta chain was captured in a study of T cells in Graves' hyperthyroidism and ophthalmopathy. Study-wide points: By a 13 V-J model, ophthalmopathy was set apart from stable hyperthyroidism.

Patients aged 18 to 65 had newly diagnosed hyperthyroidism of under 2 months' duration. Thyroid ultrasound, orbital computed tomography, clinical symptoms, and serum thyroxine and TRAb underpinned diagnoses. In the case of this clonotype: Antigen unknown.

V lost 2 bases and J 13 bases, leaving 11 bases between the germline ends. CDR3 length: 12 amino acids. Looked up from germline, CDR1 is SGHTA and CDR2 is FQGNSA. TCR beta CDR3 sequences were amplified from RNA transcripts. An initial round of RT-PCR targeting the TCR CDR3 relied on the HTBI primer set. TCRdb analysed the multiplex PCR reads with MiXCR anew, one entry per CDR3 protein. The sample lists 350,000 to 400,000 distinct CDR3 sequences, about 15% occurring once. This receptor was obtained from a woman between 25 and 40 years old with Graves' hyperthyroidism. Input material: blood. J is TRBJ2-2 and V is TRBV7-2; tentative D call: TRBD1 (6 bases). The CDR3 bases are TGTGCCAGCAGCTTACAGGGACAAATGCTGTTTTTT. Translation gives CASSLQGQMLFF.